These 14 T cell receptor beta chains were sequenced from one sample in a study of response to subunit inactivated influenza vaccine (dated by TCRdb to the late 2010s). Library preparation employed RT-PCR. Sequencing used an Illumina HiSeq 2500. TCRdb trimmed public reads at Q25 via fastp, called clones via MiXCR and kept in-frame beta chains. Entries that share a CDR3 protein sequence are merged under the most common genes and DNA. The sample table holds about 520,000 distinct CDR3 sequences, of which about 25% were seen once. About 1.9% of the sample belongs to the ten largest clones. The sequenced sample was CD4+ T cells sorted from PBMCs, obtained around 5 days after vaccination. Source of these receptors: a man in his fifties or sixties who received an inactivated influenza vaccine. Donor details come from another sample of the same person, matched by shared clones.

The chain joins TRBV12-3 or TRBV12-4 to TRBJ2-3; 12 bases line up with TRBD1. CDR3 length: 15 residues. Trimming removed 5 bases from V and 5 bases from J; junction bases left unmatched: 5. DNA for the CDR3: TGTGCCAGCAGTCCCGGGACAGGGGGCCAAGATACGCAGTATTTT. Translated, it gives CASSPGTGGQDTQYF.

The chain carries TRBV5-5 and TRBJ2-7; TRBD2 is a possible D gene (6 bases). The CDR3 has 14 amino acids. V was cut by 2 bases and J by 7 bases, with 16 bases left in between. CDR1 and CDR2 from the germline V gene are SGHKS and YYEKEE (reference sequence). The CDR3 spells CASSFPGLKGEQYF. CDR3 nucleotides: TGTGCCAGCAGCTTCCCGGGACTCAAAGGGGAGCAGTACTTC.

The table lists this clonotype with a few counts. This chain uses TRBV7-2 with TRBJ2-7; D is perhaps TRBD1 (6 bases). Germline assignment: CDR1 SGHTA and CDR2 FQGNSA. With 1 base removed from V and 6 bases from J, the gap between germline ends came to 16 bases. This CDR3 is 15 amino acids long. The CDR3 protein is CASSLVGATKGEQYF. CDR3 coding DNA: TGTGCCAGCAGCTTAGTGGGGGCAACGAAGGGCGAGCAGTACTTC.

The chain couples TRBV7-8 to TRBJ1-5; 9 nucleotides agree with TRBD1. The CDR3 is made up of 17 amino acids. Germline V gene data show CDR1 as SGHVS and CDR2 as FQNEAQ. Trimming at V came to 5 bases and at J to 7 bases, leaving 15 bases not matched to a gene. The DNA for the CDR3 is TGTGCCAGCAGCCTCCGCCCCCGGGACAGGGAAGGCCAGCCCCAGCATTTT. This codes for CASSLRPRDREGQPQHF.

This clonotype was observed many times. Here the CDR3 reads CASSPLRVETQYF. The CDR3 bases are TGTGCCAGCTCACCCCTGAGAGTAGAGACCCAGTACTTC. The gene calls are TRBV18 and TRBJ2-5; the D is unclear. Trimming removed 3 bases from V and 4 bases from J, with 9 bases in between. The CDR3 runs 13 residues. Germline V lookup: CDR1 KGHSH, CDR2 LQKENI.

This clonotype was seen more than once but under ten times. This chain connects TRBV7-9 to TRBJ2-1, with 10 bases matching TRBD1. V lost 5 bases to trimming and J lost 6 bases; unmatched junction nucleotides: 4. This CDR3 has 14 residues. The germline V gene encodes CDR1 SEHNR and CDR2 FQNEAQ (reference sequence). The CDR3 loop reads CASSDRGRFNEQFF. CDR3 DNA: TGTGCCAGCAGCGACAGGGGGCGCTTCAATGAGCAGTTCTTC.

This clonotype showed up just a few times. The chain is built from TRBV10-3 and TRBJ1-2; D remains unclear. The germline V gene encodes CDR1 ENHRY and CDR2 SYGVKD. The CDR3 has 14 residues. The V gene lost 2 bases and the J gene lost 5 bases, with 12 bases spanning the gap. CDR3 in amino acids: CAISEPTNNYGYTF. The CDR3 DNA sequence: TGTGCCATCAGTGAGCCGACAAACAATTATGGCTACACCTTC.

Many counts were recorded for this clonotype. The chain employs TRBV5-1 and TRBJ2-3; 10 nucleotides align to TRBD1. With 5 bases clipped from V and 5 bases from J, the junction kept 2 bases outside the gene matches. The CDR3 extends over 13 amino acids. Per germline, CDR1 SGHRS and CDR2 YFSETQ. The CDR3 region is CASSWDRGDTQYF. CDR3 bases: TGCGCCAGCAGTTGGGACAGGGGAGATACGCAGTATTTT. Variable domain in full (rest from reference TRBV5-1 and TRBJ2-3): KAGVTQTPRYLIKTRGQQVTLSCSPISGHRSVSWYQQTPGQGLQFLFEYFSETQRNKGNFPGRFSGRQFSNSRSEMNVSTLELGDSALYLCASSWDRGDTQYFGPGTRLTVL.

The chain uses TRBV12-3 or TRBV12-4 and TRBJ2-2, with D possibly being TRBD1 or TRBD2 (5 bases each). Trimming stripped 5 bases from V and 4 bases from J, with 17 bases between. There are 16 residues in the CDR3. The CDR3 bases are TGTGCCAGCAGTGCGTCGGGACGGTTGTTCACCGGGGAGCTGTTTTTT. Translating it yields CASSASGRLFTGELFF.

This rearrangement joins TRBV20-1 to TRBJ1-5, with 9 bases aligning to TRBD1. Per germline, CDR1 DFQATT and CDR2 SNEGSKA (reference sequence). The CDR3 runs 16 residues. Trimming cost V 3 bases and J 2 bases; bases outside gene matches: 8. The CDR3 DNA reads TGCAGTGCTAGCGGGACAGGGTGGATGGGCAATCAGCCCCAGCATTTT. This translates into CSASGTGWMGNQPQHF.

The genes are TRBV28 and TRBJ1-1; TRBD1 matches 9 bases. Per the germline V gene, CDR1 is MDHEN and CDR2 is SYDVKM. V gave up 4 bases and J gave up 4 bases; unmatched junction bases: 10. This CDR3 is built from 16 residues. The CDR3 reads CASSSVPGQGGTEAFF. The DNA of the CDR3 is TGTGCCAGCAGTTCCGTCCCGGGACAGGGAGGCACTGAAGCTTTCTTT.

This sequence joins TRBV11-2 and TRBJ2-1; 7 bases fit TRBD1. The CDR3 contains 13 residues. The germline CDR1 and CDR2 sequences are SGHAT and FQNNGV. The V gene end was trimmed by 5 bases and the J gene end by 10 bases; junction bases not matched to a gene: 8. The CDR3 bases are TGTGCCAGCAGCCTACAGGGGTTTGAAGAGCAGTTCTTC. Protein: CASSLQGFEEQFF.

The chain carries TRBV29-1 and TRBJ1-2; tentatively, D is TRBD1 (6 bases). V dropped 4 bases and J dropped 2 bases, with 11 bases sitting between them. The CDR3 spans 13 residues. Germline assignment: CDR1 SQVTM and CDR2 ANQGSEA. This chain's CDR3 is CSVGLQGNYGYTF. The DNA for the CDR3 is TGCAGCGTTGGACTACAGGGAAACTATGGCTACACCTTC.

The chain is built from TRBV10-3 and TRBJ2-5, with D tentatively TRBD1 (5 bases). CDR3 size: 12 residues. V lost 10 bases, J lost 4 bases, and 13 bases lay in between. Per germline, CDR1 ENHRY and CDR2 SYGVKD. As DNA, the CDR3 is TGTGCCACTTCAGGGATTCGAGAGACCCAGTACTTC. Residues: CATSGIRETQYF.